This TCR beta chain was identified in a study of blood T cell repertoires in COVID-19. Overall study context: T cells, B-cell-depleted T cells, or PBMCs supplied cDNA or gDNA.

This clone was recorded once. Profiled with immunoSEQ multiplex PCR; TCRdb holds only in-frame clones, not every one. The sample comprises 280,000 or so clones, nearly 90% of which are singletons, and less than 3.5% rests with the top ten. The V segment lost 2 bases and the J segment 5 bases; nucleotides outside the gene matches: 5. Germline V CDR1 and CDR2: LNHDA, SQIVND (reference sequence). The CDR3 sequence is 16 residues long. The rearrangement joins TRBV19 to TRBJ1-6, with 8 positions matching TRBD1. The sample consisted of PBMCs or T cells enriched from blood (not recorded which). The sequence came from a woman between 50 and 59 years old who had been exposed to COVID-19. In DNA form, the CDR3 reads TGTGCCAGTAGTATAAGGCCGGGACAGGATAATTCACCCCTCCACTTT. Translation gives CASSIRPGQDNSPLHF. The variable domain in full, with the rest retrieved from reference TRBV19 and TRBJ1-6, is DGGITQSPKYLFRKEGQNVTLSCEQNLNHDAMYWYRQDPGQGLRLIYYSQIVNDFQKGDIAEGYSVSREKKESFPLTVTSAQKNPTAFYLCASSIRPGQDNSPLHFGNGTRLTVT.